Below, one TCR beta chain is given with its context. The sample is drawn from a study of blood T cell repertoires in COVID-19. The table came from immunoSEQ multiplex PCR; TCRdb's copy has only in-frame clones and leaves some out. This sample has some 180,000 clones; approximately 88% occur once, and the top ten carry 7%. V lost 8 bases and J lost 4; bases outside the gene matches: 6. The V gene's germline CDR1 is SNHLY and CDR2 FYNNEI. The CDR3 consists of 13 residues. The rearrangement joins TRBV2 to TRBJ1-1; 8 bases agree with TRBD1. Specimen: peripheral blood. This receptor was identified in a woman in her forties with COVID-19, enrolled during active disease. The chain's CDR3 is CASLGQGGTEAFF. The CDR3 DNA sequence: TGTGCCAGCTTAGGACAGGGAGGCACTGAAGCTTTCTTT. Variable domain in full (rest from reference TRBV2 and TRBJ1-1): EPEVTQTPSHQVTQMGQEVILRCVPISNHLYFYWYRQILGQKVEFLVSFYNNEISEKSEIFDDQFSVERPDGSNFTLKIRSTKLEDSAMYFCASLGQGGTEAFFGQGTRLTVV.